Sequencing of this TCR beta chain was carried out in a study of T cell repertoires in cytomegalovirus infection. Findings of the study overall: Within the response measured ex vivo, HLA-C-restricted CMV-specific TCR beta clonotypes were dominant.

One entry per CDR3 protein results from TCRdb running MiXCR on the reads. The data show about 490,000 distinct CDR3 sequences, 15% to 20% seen once. This clonotype occurred a few times. Its antigen remains unknown. Germline assignment: CDR1 MNHEY and CDR2 SMNVEV (reference sequence). V lost 3 bases and J lost 2; bases outside the gene matches: 5. The CDR3 length is 15 residues. Material: CD8+ T cells from PBMCs. This sequence was found in a human donor in good health (CMV status not recorded). Some clones in this sample may be carry-over from other donors' samples. The V and J genes are TRBV27 and TRBJ1-1; 8 positions agree with TRBD1. The CDR3: CASSFWTGTNTEAFF. DNA of the CDR3: TGTGCCAGCAGTTTTTGGACAGGGACCAACACTGAAGCTTTCTTT.